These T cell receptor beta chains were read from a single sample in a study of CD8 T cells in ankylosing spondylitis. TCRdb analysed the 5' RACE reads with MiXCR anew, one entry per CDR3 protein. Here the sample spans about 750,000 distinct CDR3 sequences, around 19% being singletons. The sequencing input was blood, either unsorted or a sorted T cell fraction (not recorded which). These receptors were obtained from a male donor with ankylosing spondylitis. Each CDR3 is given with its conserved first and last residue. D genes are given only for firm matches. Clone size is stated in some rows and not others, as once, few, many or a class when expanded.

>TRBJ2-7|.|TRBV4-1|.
TGCGCCAGCAGCCAAACGACAGCCCCCACTGCCTACGAGCAGTACTTC
CASSQTTAPTAYEQYF
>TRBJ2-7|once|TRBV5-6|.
TGTGCCAGCAGCTACGTACCTCGGGACCACGAGCAGTACTTC
CASSYVPRDHEQYF
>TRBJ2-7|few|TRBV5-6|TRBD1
TGTGCCAGCAGCCACGGGACAGGGCCAGTATGCTTC
CASSHGTGPVCF
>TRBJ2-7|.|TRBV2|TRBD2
TGTGCCAGCAGCTCGGGACTAGCGGGAGGGCATGCCTACGAGCAGTACTTC
CASSSGLAGGHAYEQYF
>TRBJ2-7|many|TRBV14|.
TGTGCCAGCAGCCAAACTGGGGAGCAGTACTTC
CASSQTGEQYF
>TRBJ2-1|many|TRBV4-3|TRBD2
TGCGCCAGCAGCCTTACTAGCGGGACTAACAATGAGCAGTTCTTC
CASSLTSGTNNEQFF
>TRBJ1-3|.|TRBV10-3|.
TGTGCCATCAGAGACGGACAGCTCTCTGGAAACACCATATATTTT
CAIRDGQLSGNTIYF
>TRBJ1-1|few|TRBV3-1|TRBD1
TGTGCCAGCAGCTTGACCCCGACAGGGAACATGAAGACAGCTTTCTTT
CASSLTPTGNMKTAFF
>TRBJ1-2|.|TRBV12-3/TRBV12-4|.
TGTGCCAGCAGTTTAAGAGGGTTGGGCTATGGCTACACCTTC
CASSLRGLGYGYTF
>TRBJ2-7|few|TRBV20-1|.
TGCAGTGCAGGACCAGGAAGCCCCTCCTACGAGCAGTACTTC
CSAGPGSPSYEQYF
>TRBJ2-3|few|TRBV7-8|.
TGTGCCAGCAGCTTAGGGGGCCTATGGGATACGCAGTATTTT
CASSLGGLWDTQYF
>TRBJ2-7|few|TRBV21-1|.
TGTGCCAGCAGCAAAGGGTTGATTGGACGGGTCGGTAATCTCGAGCAGTACTTC
CASSKGLIGRVGNLEQYF
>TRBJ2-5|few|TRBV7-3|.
TGTGCCAGCAGCTTAGGGCATGGGGCAGGGGAGACCCAGTACTTC
CASSLGHGAGETQYF
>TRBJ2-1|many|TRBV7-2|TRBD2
TGTGCCAGCAGCTTACTAGCGGGAGTCGGGAATGAGCAGTTCTTC
CASSLLAGVGNEQFF
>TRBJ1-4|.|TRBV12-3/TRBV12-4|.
TGTGCCAGCAGCCACTCCAGTAGGGCAACTAATGAAAAACTGTTTTTT
CASSHSSRATNEKLFF
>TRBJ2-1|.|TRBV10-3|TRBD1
TGTGCCATCAGGGGAGGACAGGGGGATGAGCAGTTCTTC
CAIRGGQGDEQFF
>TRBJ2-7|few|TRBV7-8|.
TGTGCCAGCAGCTTAGCCCGGGGCAGCTCTTACGAGCAGTACTTC
CASSLARGSSYEQYF
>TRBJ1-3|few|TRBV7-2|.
TGTGCCAGCAGGAGCCGGGGAGTTGGAAACACCATATATTTT
CASRSRGVGNTIYF
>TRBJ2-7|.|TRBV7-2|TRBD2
TGTGCCAGCAGCCCCGGCGGGAGCAGCTCCTACGAGCAGTACTTC
CASSPGGSSSYEQYF
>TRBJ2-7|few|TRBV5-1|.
TGCGCCAGCAGCTTGTGGGGTGACTACGAGCAGTACTTC
CASSLWGDYEQYF
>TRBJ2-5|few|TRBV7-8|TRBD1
TGTGCCAGCAGCCCGGACAGGGGACTCCCCTTAGGGGAGACCCAGTACTTC
CASSPDRGLPLGETQYF
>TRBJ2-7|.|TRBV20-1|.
TGCAGTGCTAGAGACGGACAGAACTTGGTCCTCTACGAGCAGTACTTC
CSARDGQNLVLYEQYF
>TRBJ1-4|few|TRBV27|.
TGTGCCAGCAGTTTAGGAATCACAGGGCGGCGGGAAAAACTGTTTTTT
CASSLGITGRREKLFF
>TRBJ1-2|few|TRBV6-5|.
TGTGCCAGCAATTATTCTCCAGGGGAAAGGTCTGGCTACACCTTC
CASNYSPGERSGYTF
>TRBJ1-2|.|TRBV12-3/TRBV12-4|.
TGTGCCAGCAGCCTGACAGTTGGCTATGGCTACACCTTC
CASSLTVGYGYTF
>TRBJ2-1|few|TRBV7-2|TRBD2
TGTGCCAGCAGCCCCTCGGGCGGGGGGGACAATGAGCAGTTCTTC
CASSPSGGGDNEQFF
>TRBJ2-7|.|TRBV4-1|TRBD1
TGCGCCAGCAGCCAAGTCTCACTGGACAGGGGCAAACGCGAGCAGTACTTC
CASSQVSLDRGKREQYF
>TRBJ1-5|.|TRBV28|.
TGTGCCAGCAATATCCAGCCCCAGCATTTT
CASNIQPQHF
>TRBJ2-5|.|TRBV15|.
TGTGCCACCAGCCCCCGGGGGCAAGAGACCCAGTACTTC
CATSPRGQETQYF
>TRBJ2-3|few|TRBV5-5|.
TGTGCCAGCAGTCACCCGGGCAGCACAGATACGCAGTATTTT
CASSHPGSTDTQYF
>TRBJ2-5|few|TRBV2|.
TGTGCCAGCAGTGAAGTGGCTACACAAGAGACCCAGTACTTC
CASSEVATQETQYF
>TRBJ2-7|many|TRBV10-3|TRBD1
TGTGCCATCGGGACAGGAGACTCCTACGAGCAGTACTTC
CAIGTGDSYEQYF
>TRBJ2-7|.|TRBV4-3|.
TGCGCCAGCAGCCAAGAGGAAAATAGCGATGCCTACGAGCAGTACTTC
CASSQEENSDAYEQYF
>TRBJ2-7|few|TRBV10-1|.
TGCGCCAGCAGTGGTGACAGTTCCCACGAGCAGTACTTC
CASSGDSSHEQYF
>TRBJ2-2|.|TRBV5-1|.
TGCGCCAGCACCCGGGAGCTGGGCGGGGAGCTGTTTTTT
CASTRELGGELFF
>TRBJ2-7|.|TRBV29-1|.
TGCAGCGTCCAAGGAACCTACGAGCAGTACTTC
CSVQGTYEQYF
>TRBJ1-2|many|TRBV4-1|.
TGCGCCAGCAGCCAAGATGTGGGAAGTAAGATCTATGGCTACACCTTC
CASSQDVGSKIYGYTF
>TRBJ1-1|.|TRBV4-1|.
TGCGCCAGCAGTCGAGCTCCGGGACAATCGAGCACTGAAGCTTTCTTT
CASSRAPGQSSTEAFF
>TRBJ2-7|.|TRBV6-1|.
TGTGCCAGCAGTGAAGTCCTGGCTTCGTCAGGAGGCGAGCAGTACTTC
CASSEVLASSGGEQYF
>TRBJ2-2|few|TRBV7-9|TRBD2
TGTGCCAGCACCCGGACTAGCGGGAGGTCCGGAACCGGGGAGCTGTTTTTT
CASTRTSGRSGTGELFF
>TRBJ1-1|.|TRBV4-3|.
TGCGCCAGCAGCCAGGGACGGAGCACTGAAGCTTTCTTT
CASSQGRSTEAFF
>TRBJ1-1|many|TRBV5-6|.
TGTGCCAGCAGCTTGTCAGGCCGTGAAGCTTTCTTT
CASSLSGREAFF
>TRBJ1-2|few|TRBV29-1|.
TGCAGCGTGGGCGAGGGAGCCTATGGCTACACCTTC
CSVGEGAYGYTF
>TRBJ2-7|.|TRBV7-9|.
TGTGCCAGCAGCGTCCGGTTTGGGGAACGCTCCTACGAGCAGTACTTC
CASSVRFGERSYEQYF
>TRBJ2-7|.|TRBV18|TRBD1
TGTGCCAGCTCACCACTTGGACAGGGTACCGAGCAGTACTTC
CASSPLGQGTEQYF
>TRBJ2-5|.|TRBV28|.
TGTGCCAGCAGCACTACAGAGGAGACCCAGTACTTC
CASSTTEETQYF
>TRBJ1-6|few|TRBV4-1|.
TGCGCCAGCAGCCAAGGACGGGATACTTACAATTCACCCCTCCACTTT
CASSQGRDTYNSPLHF
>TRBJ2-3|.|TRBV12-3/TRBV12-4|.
TGTGCCAGCACCCTGGCAGCAGATACGCAGTATTTT
CASTLAADTQYF
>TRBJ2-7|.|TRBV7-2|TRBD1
TGTGCCAGCAGCCACTCCCGGGACAGGGGGCGGAACGAGCAGTACTTC
CASSHSRDRGRNEQYF
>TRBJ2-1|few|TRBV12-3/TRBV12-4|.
TGTGCCAGCAGTTGGGCTCTGGGTGTGAATGAGCAGTTCTTC
CASSWALGVNEQFF
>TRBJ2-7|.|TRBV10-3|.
TGTGCCATCAATAAAGAGGCCAGCTCCTACGAGCAGTACTTC
CAINKEASSYEQYF
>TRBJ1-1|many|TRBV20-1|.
TGCAGTGCCCCGCCGGGACCGGGGACTGAAGCTTTCTTT
CSAPPGPGTEAFF
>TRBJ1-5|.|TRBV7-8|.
TGTGCCAGCAGCGTTAGAGAGACGACAGCTTTCTGGCCCCAGCATTTT
CASSVRETTAFWPQHF
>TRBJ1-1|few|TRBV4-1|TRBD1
TGCGCCAGCAGCTCTTCTGGGACAGGGGGCCCTGAAGCTTTCTTT
CASSSSGTGGPEAFF
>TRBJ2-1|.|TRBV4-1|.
TGCGCCAGCAGCCAAGATCTTGTCGGGGGAAGAGGCAATGAGCAGTTCTTC
CASSQDLVGGRGNEQFF